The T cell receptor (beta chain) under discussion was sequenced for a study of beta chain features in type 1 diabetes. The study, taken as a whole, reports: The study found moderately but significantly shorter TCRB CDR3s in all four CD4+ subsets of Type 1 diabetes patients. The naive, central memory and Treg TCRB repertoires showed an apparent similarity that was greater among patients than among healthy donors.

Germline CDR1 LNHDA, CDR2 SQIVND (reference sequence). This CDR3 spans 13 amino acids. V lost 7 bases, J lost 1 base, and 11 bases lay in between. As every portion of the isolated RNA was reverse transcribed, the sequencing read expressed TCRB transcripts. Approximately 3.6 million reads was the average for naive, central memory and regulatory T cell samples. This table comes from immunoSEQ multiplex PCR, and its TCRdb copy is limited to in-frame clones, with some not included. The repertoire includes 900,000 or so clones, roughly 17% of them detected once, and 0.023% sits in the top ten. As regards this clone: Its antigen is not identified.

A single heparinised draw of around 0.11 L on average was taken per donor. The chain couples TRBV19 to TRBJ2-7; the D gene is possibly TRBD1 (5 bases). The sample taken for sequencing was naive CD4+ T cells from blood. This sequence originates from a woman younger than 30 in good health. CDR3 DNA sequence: TGTGCCAGTAACAAGGGGATTTCCTACGAGCAGTACTTC. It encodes CASNKGISYEQYF.